The T cell receptor (beta chain) under discussion was sequenced for a study of T-cell memory formation after mild COVID-19. The study, taken as a whole, reports: A balance of CD4 and CD8 characterized clones contracting day 15 to 85, whereas later expanders leaned CD4+. The study found contracting CD4+ clones mainly in CM and EM and contracting CD8+ clones in EMRA.

Comments on this clonotype: Antigen unknown.

The V gene's germline CDR1 is SEHNR and CDR2 FQNEAQ (reference sequence). This CDR3 comprises 14 residues. J was trimmed by 5 bases and V by 5 bases; bases with no gene match: 7. MiXCR, run by TCRdb on the 5' RACE reads, gives a single entry per CDR3 protein. The sample consists of a few hundred thousand distinct CDR3 sequences, 20% to 25% of them appearing once. The chain uses TRBV7-9 and TRBJ2-7, with TRBD1 identical over 9 bases. The sequenced sample was PBMCs or a T cell subset sorted from them (not recorded which). The receptor was derived from an adult woman who had mild COVID-19 (a few samples of this study predate the infection). Cell type and time point are not known. The DNA for the CDR3 is TGTGCCAGCAGCAACGGACAGGGGAGGCACGAGCAGTACTTC. This translates into CASSNGQGRHEQYF.